Described below is a single T cell receptor (beta chain) sequence and its context. Its antigen remains unknown. This specimen comes from a study of type 1 regulatory T cells. Study-wide background: An in vitro protocol generated T-allo10, a Tr1-enriched, alloantigen-specific CD4 T cell product. Study results and limitations: Compared with non-type 1 regulatory T cells, type 1 regulatory T cells showed a more restricted TCR repertoire.

TCRdb ran MiXCR on the reads and lists one entry per CDR3 protein. The sample has about 71,000 distinct CDR3 sequences; about 20% are singletons. V shed 6 bases and J shed 7 bases, with 13 bases lying between them. The CDR3 extends over 14 amino acids. The clonotype comes from a human donor in good health. The material sequenced was cultured type 1 regulatory T (Tr1) cells, either the whole culture or a sorted fraction (not recorded which). The genes are TRBV12-3 or TRBV12-4 and TRBJ1-6; D gene unclear. The CDR3 DNA reads TGTGCCAGCAGCTTCTCCTCAAAGAATTCACCCCTCCACTTT. It encodes CASSFSSKNSPLHF.